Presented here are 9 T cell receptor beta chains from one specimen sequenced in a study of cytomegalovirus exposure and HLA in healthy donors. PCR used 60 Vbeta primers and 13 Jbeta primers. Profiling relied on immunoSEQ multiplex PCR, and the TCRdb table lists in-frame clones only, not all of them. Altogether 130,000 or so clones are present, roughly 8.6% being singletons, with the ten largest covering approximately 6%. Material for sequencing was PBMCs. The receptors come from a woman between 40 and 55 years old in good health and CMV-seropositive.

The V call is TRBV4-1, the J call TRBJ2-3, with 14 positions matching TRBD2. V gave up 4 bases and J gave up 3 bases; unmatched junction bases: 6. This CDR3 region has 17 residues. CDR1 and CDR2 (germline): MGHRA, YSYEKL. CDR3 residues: CASSPRTSGGSTDTQYF. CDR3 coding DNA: TGCGCCAGCAGCCCCCGGACTAGCGGGGGGTCGACAGATACGCAGTATTTT.

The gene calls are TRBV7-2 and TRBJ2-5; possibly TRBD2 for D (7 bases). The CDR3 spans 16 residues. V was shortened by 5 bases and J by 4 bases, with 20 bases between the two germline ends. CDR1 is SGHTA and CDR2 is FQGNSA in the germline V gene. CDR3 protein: CASSVQWRGPGETQYF. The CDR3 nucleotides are TGTGCCAGCAGCGTACAATGGCGGGGGCCGGGAGAGACCCAGTACTTC.

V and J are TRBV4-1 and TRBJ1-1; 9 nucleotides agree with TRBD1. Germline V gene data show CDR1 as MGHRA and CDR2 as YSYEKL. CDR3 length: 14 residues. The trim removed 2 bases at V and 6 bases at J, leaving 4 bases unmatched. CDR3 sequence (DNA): TGCGCCAGCAGCCAACCGGGACAGGGAGCTGAAGCTTTCTTT. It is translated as CASSQPGQGAEAFF.

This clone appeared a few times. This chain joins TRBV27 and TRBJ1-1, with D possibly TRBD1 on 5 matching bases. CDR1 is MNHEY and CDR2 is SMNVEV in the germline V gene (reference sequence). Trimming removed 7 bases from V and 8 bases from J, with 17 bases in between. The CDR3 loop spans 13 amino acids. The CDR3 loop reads CASIDRGVGEAFF. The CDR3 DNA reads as TGTGCCAGCATCGATCGGGGGGTCGGCGAAGCTTTCTTT.

The CDR3 loop is CASIAGKYQPQHF. The CDR3 DNA is TGTGCCAGCATAGCAGGGAAGTATCAGCCCCAGCATTTT. The chain carries TRBV6-1 and TRBJ1-5; possible D gene TRBD1, 5 bases. The germline V and J ends were trimmed by 7 bases and 5 bases, with 12 bases remaining between them. The CDR3 length is 13 residues. Germline V gives CDR1 MNHNS, CDR2 SASEGT.

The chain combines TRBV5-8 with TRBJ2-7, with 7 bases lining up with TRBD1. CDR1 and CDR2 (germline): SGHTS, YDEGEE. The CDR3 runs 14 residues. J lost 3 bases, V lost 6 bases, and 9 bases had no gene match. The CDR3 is CASTYGTDNYEQYF. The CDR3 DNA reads TGTGCCAGCACTTACGGGACAGATAACTACGAGCAGTACTTC.

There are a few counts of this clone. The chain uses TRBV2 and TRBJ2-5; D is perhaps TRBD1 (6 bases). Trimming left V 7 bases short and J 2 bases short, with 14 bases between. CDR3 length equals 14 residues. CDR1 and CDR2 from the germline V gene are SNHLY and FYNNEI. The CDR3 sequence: CASNMRRGQETQYF. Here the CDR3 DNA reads TGTGCCAGCAATATGCGCAGGGGTCAAGAGACCCAGTACTTC.

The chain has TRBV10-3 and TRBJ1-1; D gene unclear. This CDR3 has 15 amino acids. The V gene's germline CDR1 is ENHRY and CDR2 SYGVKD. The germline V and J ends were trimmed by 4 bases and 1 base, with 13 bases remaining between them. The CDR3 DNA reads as TGTGCCATCAGTGTCGACTGGAGCAAGAACACTGAAGCTTTCTTT. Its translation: CAISVDWSKNTEAFF.

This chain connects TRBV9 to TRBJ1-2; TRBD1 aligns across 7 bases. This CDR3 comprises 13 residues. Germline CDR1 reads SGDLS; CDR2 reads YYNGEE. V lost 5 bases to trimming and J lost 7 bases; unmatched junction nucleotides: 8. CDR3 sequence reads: CASSPQGIFGYTF. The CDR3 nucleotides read TGTGCCAGCAGTCCACAGGGGATTTTTGGCTACACCTTC.